This is a list of T cell receptor beta chains from one sample in a study of blood T cell repertoires in COVID-19. Clones were sequenced by immunoSEQ multiplex PCR, and TCRdb holds only the in-frame ones, with some missing. The top ten clones hold over 8.5% of a sample with around 320,000 clones, roughly 91% of them seen once. The sample was peripheral blood. The receptors were gathered from a woman in her thirties with COVID-19, enrolled during active disease. The CDR3 runs from the conserved cysteine through the conserved F or W. The order of the fields is D gene, V gene, J gene, CDR3 DNA, CDR3 protein. D genes are given only for firm matches.

d_gene: -; v_gene: TRBV11-2; j_gene: TRBJ1-1; CDR3nt: TGTGCCAGCAGTTGGAGGGAGGTGGCTAGGAACACTGAAGCTTTCTTT; CDR3aa: CASSWREVARNTEAFF
d_gene: TRBD2; v_gene: TRBV3-1/TRBV3-2; j_gene: TRBJ2-3; CDR3nt: TGTGCCAGCAGGCAGCGGGGGTCGGATACGCAGTATTTT; CDR3aa: CASRQRGSDTQYF
d_gene: -; v_gene: TRBV29-1; j_gene: TRBJ2-7; CDR3nt: TGCAGCGTCAATAGGGGCTACGAGCAGTACTTC; CDR3aa: CSVNRGYEQYF
d_gene: -; v_gene: TRBV6-4; j_gene: TRBJ1-1; CDR3nt: TGTGCCAGCAGTATCCAACAGGAAGCTTTCTTT; CDR3aa: CASSIQQEAFF
d_gene: -; v_gene: TRBV19; j_gene: TRBJ1-4; CDR3nt: TGTGCCAGCAAACTGACAACTACTAATGAAAAACTGTTTTTT; CDR3aa: CASKLTTTNEKLFF
d_gene: TRBD2; v_gene: TRBV4-1; j_gene: TRBJ2-2; CDR3nt: TGCGCCAGCTGTCCGGGGGACCCGGGACTAGCGGGGGGCACCGGGGAGCTGTTTTTT; CDR3aa: CASCPGDPGLAGGTGELFF
d_gene: -; v_gene: TRBV14; j_gene: TRBJ2-7; CDR3nt: TGTGCCAGCAGCCAACTACTAAGCTCCTACGAGCAGTACTTC; CDR3aa: CASSQLLSSYEQYF
d_gene: -; v_gene: TRBV5-6; j_gene: TRBJ1-5; CDR3nt: TGTGCCAGCAGCTTGGGAACCAGGGGTTCCCCCTATCAGCCCCAGCATTTT; CDR3aa: CASSLGTRGSPYQPQHF
d_gene: -; v_gene: TRBV21-1; j_gene: TRBJ2-5; CDR3nt: TGTGCCAGCAGTCATCCCGGGGGGCGGAATAGGAAGACCCAGTACTTC; CDR3aa: CASSHPGGRNRKTQYF
d_gene: TRBD2; v_gene: TRBV7-9; j_gene: TRBJ2-2; CDR3nt: TGTGCCAGCAGCTTCGGCGGGGGTCACGGCGGGGAGCTGTTTTTT; CDR3aa: CASSFGGGHGGELFF
d_gene: TRBD2; v_gene: TRBV20-1; j_gene: TRBJ2-7; CDR3nt: TGCAGTGCTAGTAGTCTGGGGCGGGGGGCACGCTACGAGCAGTACTTC; CDR3aa: CSASSLGRGARYEQYF
d_gene: TRBD2; v_gene: TRBV24-1; j_gene: TRBJ2-3; CDR3nt: TGTGCCACCAGTGATTCCGGGGGGGCGAACACAGATACGCAGTATTTT; CDR3aa: CATSDSGGANTDTQYF
d_gene: -; v_gene: TRBV19; j_gene: TRBJ1-5; CDR3nt: TGTGCCAGTAGTATCGCCGGGGTAGGGCATCAGCCCCAGCATTTT; CDR3aa: CASSIAGVGHQPQHF
d_gene: -; v_gene: TRBV18; j_gene: TRBJ1-5; CDR3nt: TGTGCCAGCTCAGAATCCTTCGGGGTCTATCAGCCCCAGCATTTT; CDR3aa: CASSESFGVYQPQHF
d_gene: -; v_gene: TRBV6-1; j_gene: TRBJ1-2; CDR3nt: TGTGCCAGCAGTGAAGCGCCCAGGGGCTATGGCTACACCTTC; CDR3aa: CASSEAPRGYGYTF
d_gene: TRBD1; v_gene: TRBV3-1/TRBV3-2; j_gene: TRBJ1-4; CDR3nt: TGTGCCAGCAGCCAAGATTGGGGACAGGAGGGGGGGGAAAAACTGTTTTTT; CDR3aa: CASSQDWGQEGGEKLFF
d_gene: TRBD2; v_gene: TRBV6-4; j_gene: TRBJ2-1; CDR3nt: TGTGCCAGCAGCCCGCTTGCTAGCGGGGGAGACAATGAGCAGTTCTTC; CDR3aa: CASSPLASGGDNEQFF
d_gene: TRBD1; v_gene: TRBV4-1; j_gene: TRBJ1-2; CDR3nt: TGCGCCAGCAGCCAAGAGGTCTCGGGACAGGGTAGCGGCTACACCTTC; CDR3aa: CASSQEVSGQGSGYTF
d_gene: TRBD1; v_gene: TRBV7-9; j_gene: TRBJ2-1; CDR3nt: TGTGCCAGCAGCCCCCGCCCTGGACAGGGGTACAATGAGCAGTTCTTC; CDR3aa: CASSPRPGQGYNEQFF
d_gene: -; v_gene: TRBV6-5; j_gene: TRBJ1-2; CDR3nt: TGTGCCAGCAGTTATACTACCGGGACTTGGAACTATGGCTACACCTTC; CDR3aa: CASSYTTGTWNYGYTF